The 3 T cell receptor beta chains presented below share a single source sample, sequenced in a study of cytomegalovirus exposure and HLA in healthy donors (dated 2017 in TCRdb). Library method: the immunoSEQ multiplex PCR assay. The multiplex PCR relied on a mix of 60 forward primers for TCR Vbeta segments and 13 reverse primers for TCR Jbeta segments. This is the immuneACCESS table as TCRdb keeps it, with only in-frame sequences that have V and J called. A part of the clones is gone; compared with another copy, unresolved V genes explain less than half, and the rest is unexplained. The table for this sample lists over 150,000 clones; over 75% of them were counted only once. The ten largest clones add up to 1% of the sample. The specimen sequenced was PBMCs. The receptor set was obtained from a woman between 45 and 60 years old in good health and CMV-seropositive.

This clone was recorded only once. V and J are TRBV7-8 and TRBJ2-7; TRBD1 matches 7 bases. There are 12 residues in the CDR3. Trimming took 1 base from V and 9 from J; bases not matched to a gene: 3. Germline CDR1 is SGHVS and CDR2 is FQNEAQ. The CDR3: CASSLGTGGQYF. The CDR3 DNA reads TGTGCCAGCAGCTTAGGGACAGGCGGGCAGTACTTC.

The chain recombines TRBV7-2 with TRBJ2-3, with D possibly TRBD2 on 6 matching bases. The length of the CDR3 is 17 residues. Germline CDR1 is SGHTA and CDR2 is FQGNSA. V was trimmed by 4 bases and J by 7 bases, leaving 24 bases between them. CDR3 sequence (DNA): TGTGCCAGCAGCTCGACACCTCCGGGACTGGGCATATATACGCAGTATTTT. As protein: CASSSTPPGLGIYTQYF.

The chain links TRBV9 to TRBJ1-2; 8 bases line up with TRBD1. The CDR3 length is 19 residues. Trimming cost V 0 bases and J 6 bases; bases outside gene matches: 19. In germline, CDR1 is SGDLS, CDR2 YYNGEE. The DNA of the CDR3 is TGTGCCAGCAGCGTAGGGGTCTTCGGACAGGGAGGAAGTGGTGATGGCTACACCTTC. Encoded protein: CASSVGVFGQGGSGDGYTF.